This T cell receptor beta chain was found in a study of beta chain features in type 1 diabetes. This clone was recorded a few times. The authors reverse transcribed all of the isolated RNA, so sequencing captured expressed TCRB transcripts. TCRdb keeps only in-frame clones here, not all; method: immunoSEQ multiplex PCR. Of 200,000 to 250,000 clones detected, about 9.3% appear once; the ten largest clones hold approximately 0.035%. Germline lookup yields CDR1 LNHNV and CDR2 YYDKDF (reference sequence). The CDR3 has 15 amino acids. The V end was cut by 1 base, the J end by 2 bases, with 12 bases between.

The specimen sequenced was naive CD4+ T cells from blood. The TCR was taken from a woman aged 18-35 years in good health. This rearrangement joins TRBV15 to TRBJ2-7; D might be TRBD2 (6 bases). CDR3 sequence reads: CATSRGGVQTYEQYF. DNA for the CDR3: TGTGCCACCAGCAGAGGGGGGGTTCAAACCTACGAGCAGTACTTC.